This T cell receptor beta chain was sequenced for a study of blood T cell repertoires in COVID-19. The wider study: Both acute and convalescent COVID-19 samples were obtained from the United States, Italy and Spain.

Between the trimmed V and J ends, which lost 2 bases and 6 bases, there was a span of 11 bases. The CDR3 covers 13 residues. Per the germline V gene, CDR1 is SGHAT and CDR2 is FQNNGV. Sequencing was performed with immunoSEQ multiplex PCR; in TCRdb, only in-frame clones are kept and a portion is missing. The profile shows over 250,000 clones, around 87% of them singletons. The sample taken for sequencing was PBMCs or T cells enriched from blood (not recorded which). This receptor was taken from a woman in her 30s who had recovered from COVID-19. The chain carries TRBV11-2 and TRBJ2-7; weak D call: TRBD2 (6 bases). The CDR3 loop reads CASSLNGGGEQYF. The CDR3, as DNA: TGTGCCAGCAGCTTAAACGGGGGAGGCGAGCAGTACTTC.